This TCR beta chain is from a study of regulatory and conventional T cells in RAG deficiency. Whole-study findings and limits: Other subsets showed around 9.4-fold reductions, but Treg unique TCR beta sequences fell roughly 90-fold in these patients. Shannon entropy fell and Simpson indices rose in RAG-deficient patients.

Some clones are missing from TCRdb's copy, which holds only in-frame ones; the method was immunoSEQ multiplex PCR. This table has about 9,100 clones, around 94% appearing once. Genomic DNA came from blood conventional CD4+ T cells gated CD25-low CD127-high. Concerning this clone: Its antigen is not known.

Germline CDR1 is LNHDA and CDR2 is SQIVND (reference sequence). The CDR3 length is 11 residues. Trimming took 4 bases from V and 9 from J, leaving 6 bases between them. Sequenced material: CD4+ effector T cells sorted from blood. V gene TRBV19 combines with J gene TRBJ2-2; D remains ambiguous. This sequence was found in a human donor with RAG deficiency presenting as severe combined immunodeficiency. The CDR3 protein is CASSSRRELFF. CDR3 sequence (DNA): TGTGCCAGTAGTAGTAGGCGGGAGCTGTTTTTT.